The clone carrying this T cell receptor (beta chain) was found many times. The antigen remains undetermined. V lost 0 bases and J 2 bases, leaving 8 bases between the germline ends. The length of the CDR3 is 16 residues. Germline CDR1 is LNHNV and CDR2 is YYDKDF (reference sequence). The sample comes from a study of T cell repertoires in cytomegalovirus infection. Study as a whole: Indicated by public TCR beta signatures were CMV infection and matching HLA type.

TCRdb redid the calling of the reads with MiXCR, one entry per CDR3 protein. The sample consists of under 250,000 distinct CDR3 sequences, roughly an eighth of them appearing once. General study findings and limits: Ex vivo responses were dominated by HLA-C-restricted CMV-specific TCR beta clonotypes.

Specimen: PBMCs. The rearrangement links TRBV15 to TRBJ2-6; either TRBD1 or TRBD2 may fit D (5 bases each). The origin of this receptor is a human donor in good health (CMV status not recorded). Some clones in this sample may be carry-over from other donors' samples. CDR3 nucleotides: TGTGCCACCAGCAGAGATAGGGGAGCTGGGGCCAACGTCCTGACTTTC. It specifies CATSRDRGAGANVLTF.